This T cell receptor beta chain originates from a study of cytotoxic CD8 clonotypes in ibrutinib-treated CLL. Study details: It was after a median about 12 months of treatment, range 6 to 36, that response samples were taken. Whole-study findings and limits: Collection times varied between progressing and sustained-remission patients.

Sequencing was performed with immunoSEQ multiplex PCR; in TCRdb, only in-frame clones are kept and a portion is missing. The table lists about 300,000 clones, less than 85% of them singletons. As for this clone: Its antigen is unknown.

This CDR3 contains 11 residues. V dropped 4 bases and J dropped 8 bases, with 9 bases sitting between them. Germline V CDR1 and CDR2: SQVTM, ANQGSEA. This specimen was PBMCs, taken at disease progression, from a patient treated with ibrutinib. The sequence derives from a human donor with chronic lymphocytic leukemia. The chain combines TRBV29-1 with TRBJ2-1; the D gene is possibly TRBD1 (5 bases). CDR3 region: CSVGTWDEQFF. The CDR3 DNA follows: TGCAGCGTTGGGACATGGGATGAGCAGTTCTTC.